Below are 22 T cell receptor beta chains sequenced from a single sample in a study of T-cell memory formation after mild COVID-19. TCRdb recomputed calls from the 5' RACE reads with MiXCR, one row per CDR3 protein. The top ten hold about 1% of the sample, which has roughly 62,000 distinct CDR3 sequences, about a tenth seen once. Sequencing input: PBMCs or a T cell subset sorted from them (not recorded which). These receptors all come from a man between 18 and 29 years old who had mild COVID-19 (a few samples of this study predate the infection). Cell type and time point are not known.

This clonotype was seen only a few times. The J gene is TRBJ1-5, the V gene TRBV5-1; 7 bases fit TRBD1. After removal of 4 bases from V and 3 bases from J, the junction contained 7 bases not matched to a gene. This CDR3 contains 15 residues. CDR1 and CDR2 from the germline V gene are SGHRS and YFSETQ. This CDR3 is CASSPTGSPNQPQHF. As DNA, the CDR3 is TGCGCCAGCAGCCCGACAGGGAGCCCCAATCAGCCCCAGCATTTT.

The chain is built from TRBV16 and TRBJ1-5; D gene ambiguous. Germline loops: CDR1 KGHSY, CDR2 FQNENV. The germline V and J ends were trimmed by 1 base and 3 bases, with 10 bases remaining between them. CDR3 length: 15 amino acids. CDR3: CASSQLGHINQPQHF. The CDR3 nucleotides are TGTGCCAGCAGCCAATTAGGTCATATCAATCAGCCCCAGCATTTT.

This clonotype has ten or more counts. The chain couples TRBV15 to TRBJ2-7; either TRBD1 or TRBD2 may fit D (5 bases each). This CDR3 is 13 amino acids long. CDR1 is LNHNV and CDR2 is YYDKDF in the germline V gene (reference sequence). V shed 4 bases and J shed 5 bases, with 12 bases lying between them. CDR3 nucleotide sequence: TGTGCCACCAGCACGGGGCAATCGGACGAGCAGTACTTC. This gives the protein CATSTGQSDEQYF.

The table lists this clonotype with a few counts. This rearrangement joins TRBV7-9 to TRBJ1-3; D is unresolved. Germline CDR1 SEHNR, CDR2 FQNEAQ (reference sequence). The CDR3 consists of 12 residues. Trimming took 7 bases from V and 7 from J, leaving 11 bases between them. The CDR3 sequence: CASNPLGNTIYF. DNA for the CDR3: TGTGCCAGCAATCCTCTGGGGAACACCATATATTTT.

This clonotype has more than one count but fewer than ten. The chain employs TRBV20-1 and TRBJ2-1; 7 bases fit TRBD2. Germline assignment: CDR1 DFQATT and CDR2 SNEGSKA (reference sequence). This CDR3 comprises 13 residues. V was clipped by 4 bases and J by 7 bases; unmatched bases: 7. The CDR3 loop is CSATTAGDNEQFF. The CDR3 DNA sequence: TGCAGTGCTACAACCGCGGGAGATAATGAGCAGTTCTTC.

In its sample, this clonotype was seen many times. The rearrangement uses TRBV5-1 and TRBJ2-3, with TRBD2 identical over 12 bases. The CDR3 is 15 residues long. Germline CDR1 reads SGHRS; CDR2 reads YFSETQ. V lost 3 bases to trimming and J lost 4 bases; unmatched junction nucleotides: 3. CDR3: CASSSTSGGADTQYF. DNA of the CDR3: TGCGCCAGCAGCTCGACTAGCGGGGGAGCAGATACGCAGTATTTT.

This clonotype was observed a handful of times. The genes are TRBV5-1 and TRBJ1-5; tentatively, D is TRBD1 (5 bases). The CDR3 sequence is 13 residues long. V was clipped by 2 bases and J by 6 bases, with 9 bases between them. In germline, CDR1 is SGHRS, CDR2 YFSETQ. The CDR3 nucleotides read TGCGCCAGCAGCTTATCAGGGAGTCAGCCCCAGCATTTT. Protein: CASSLSGSQPQHF.

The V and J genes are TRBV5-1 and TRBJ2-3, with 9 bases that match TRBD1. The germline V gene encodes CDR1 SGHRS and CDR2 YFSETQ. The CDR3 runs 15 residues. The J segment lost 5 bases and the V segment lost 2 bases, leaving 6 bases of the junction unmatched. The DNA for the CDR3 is TGCGCCAGCAGCTTACCACAGGGGGCGGAAGATACGCAGTATTTT. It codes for CASSLPQGAEDTQYF. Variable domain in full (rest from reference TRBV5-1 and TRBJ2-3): KAGVTQTPRYLIKTRGQQVTLSCSPISGHRSVSWYQQTPGQGLQFLFEYFSETQRNKGNFPGRFSGRQFSNSRSEMNVSTLELGDSALYLCASSLPQGAEDTQYFGPGTRLTVL.

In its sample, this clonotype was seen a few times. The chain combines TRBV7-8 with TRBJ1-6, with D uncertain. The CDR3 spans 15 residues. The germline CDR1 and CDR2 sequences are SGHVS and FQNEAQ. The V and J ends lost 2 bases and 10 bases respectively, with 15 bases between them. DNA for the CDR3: TGTGCCAGCAGCTTACACGGTCCTCCGGAGTCACCCCTCCACTTT. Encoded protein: CASSLHGPPESPLHF.

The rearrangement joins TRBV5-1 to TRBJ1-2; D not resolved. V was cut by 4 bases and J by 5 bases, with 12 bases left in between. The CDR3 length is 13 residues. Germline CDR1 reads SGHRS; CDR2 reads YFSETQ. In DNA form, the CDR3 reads TGCGCCAGCAGCCCACCGTGGGGTTATGGCTACACCTTC. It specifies CASSPPWGYGYTF.

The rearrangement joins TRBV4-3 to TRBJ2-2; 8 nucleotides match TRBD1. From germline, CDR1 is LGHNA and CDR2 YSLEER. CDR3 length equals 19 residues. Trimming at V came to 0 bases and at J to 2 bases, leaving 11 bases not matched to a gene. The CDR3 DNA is TGCGCCAGCAGCCAAGAAATCGTCAGGGGGCTAGCCAACACCGGGGAGCTGTTTTTT. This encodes CASSQEIVRGLANTGELFF.

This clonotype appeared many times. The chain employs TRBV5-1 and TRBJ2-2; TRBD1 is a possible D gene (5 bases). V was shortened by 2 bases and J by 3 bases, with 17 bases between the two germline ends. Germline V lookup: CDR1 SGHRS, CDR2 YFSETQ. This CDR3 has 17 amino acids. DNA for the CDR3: TGCGCCAGCAGCTTCCCGGGCTGGGGCTCGGACACCGGGGAGCTGTTTTTT. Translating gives CASSFPGWGSDTGELFF.

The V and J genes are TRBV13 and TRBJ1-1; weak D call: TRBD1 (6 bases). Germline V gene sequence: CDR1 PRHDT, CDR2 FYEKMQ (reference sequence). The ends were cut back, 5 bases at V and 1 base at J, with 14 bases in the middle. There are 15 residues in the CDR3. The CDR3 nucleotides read TGTGCCAGCAGCGAAGGGAGGGGGGAGAACACTGAAGCTTTCTTT. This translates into CASSEGRGENTEAFF. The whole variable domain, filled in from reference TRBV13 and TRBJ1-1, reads AAGVIQSPRHLIKEKRETATLKCYPIPRHDTVYWYQQGPGQDPQFLISFYEKMQSDKGSIPDRFSAQQFSDYHSELNMSSLELGDSALYFCASSEGRGENTEAFFGQGTRLTVV.

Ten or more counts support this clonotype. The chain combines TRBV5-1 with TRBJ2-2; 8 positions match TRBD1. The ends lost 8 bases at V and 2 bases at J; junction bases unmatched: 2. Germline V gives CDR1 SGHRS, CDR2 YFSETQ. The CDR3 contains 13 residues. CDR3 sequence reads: CASGQGNTGELFF. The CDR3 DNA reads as TGCGCCAGTGGACAGGGCAACACCGGGGAGCTGTTTTTT.

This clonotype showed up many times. This chain's CDR3 is CASSLAPGGSETQYF. For the CDR3, the DNA is TGCGCCAGCAGCTTGGCGCCAGGGGGATCAGAGACCCAGTACTTC. The chain is built from TRBV5-1 and TRBJ2-5; 7 positions match TRBD1. The CDR3 has 15 residues. With 0 bases clipped from V and 4 bases from J, the junction kept 6 bases outside the gene matches. Germline CDR1 reads SGHRS; CDR2 reads YFSETQ.

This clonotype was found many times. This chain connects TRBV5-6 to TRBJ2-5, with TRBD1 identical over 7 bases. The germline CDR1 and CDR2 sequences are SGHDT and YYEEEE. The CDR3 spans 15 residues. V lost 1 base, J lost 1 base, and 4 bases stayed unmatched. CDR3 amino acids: CASSLFDRAQETQYF. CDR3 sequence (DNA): TGTGCCAGCAGCTTGTTTGACAGGGCCCAAGAGACCCAGTACTTC.

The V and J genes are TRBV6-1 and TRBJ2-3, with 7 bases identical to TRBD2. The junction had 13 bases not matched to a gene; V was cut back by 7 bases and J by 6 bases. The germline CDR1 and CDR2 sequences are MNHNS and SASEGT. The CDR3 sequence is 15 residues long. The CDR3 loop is CASTGVVLAVDTQYF. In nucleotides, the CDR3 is TGTGCCAGCACGGGGGTGGTGCTAGCGGTCGATACGCAGTATTTT.

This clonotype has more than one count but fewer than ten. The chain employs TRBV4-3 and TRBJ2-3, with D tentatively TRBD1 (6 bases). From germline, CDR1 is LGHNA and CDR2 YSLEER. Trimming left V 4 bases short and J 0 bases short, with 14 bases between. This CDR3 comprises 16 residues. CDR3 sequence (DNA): TGCGCCAGCAGCCCAGCAGGGGCCCATAGCACAGATACGCAGTATTTT. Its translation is CASSPAGAHSTDTQYF.

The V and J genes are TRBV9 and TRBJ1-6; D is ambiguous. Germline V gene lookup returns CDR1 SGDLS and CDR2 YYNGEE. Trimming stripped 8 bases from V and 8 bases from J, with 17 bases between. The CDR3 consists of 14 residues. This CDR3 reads CASSKGLSDSPLHF. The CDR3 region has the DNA TGTGCCAGTTCGAAGGGCCTTAGTGATTCACCCCTCCACTTT.

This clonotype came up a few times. The CDR3 protein is CASSLKPLAGGTDTQYF. The CDR3 nucleotides read TGTGCCAGCAGTTTAAAGCCCCTAGCGGGGGGCACAGATACGCAGTATTTT. The rearrangement links TRBV12-3 or TRBV12-4 to TRBJ2-3; 10 bases agree with TRBD2. The V and J ends lost 2 bases and 1 base, in that order; junction bases with no gene match: 6. The CDR3 extends over 17 amino acids.

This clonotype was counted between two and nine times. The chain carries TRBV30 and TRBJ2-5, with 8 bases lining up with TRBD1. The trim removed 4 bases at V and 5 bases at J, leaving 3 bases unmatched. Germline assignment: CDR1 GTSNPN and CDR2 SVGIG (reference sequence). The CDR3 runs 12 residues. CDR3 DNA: TGTGCCTGGACAGGGGGCGATGAGACCCAGTACTTC. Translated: CAWTGGDETQYF.

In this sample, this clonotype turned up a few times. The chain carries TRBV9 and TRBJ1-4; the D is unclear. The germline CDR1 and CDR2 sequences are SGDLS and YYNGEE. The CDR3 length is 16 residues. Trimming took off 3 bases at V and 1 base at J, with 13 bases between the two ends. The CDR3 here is CASSAQASGTNEKLFF. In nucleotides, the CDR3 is TGTGCCAGCAGCGCCCAAGCATCGGGAACTAATGAAAAACTGTTTTTT.